Shown below are 30 T cell receptor beta chains from a single sample sequenced in a study of T cell responses to AZD1222 COVID-19 vaccine. TCRdb keeps only in-frame clones here, not all; method: immunoSEQ multiplex PCR. The sample comprises roughly 120,000 clones, around 89% of which are singletons, and 4.5% to 5% rests with the top ten. Sequenced material: peripheral blood, taken on day 0 of AZD1222 vaccination. All receptors come from an adult in good health.

J is TRBJ1-2 and V is TRBV3-1 (or the pseudogene TRBV3-2); D possibly corresponds to TRBD1 (5 bases). In germline, CDR1 is LGHDT, CDR2 YNNKEL (reference sequence). V lost 3 bases to trimming and J lost 8 bases, with 16 bases between them. The length of the CDR3 is 14 residues. The CDR3 nucleotides read TGTGCCAGCAGCCAGGATTCAGGGCCTCGAGGCTACACCTTC. Encoded protein: CASSQDSGPRGYTF.

The CDR3: CASARGADYEQYF. CDR3 DNA: TGTGCCAGCGCAAGGGGCGCGGACTACGAGCAGTACTTC. The chain employs TRBV9 and TRBJ2-7; D possibly corresponds to TRBD1 (5 bases). In germline, CDR1 is SGDLS, CDR2 YYNGEE. The V end lost 7 bases, the J end lost 3 bases, and 14 bases lay between the germline ends. The CDR3 length is 13 residues. Full variable domain (missing parts from reference TRBV9 and TRBJ2-7): DSGVTQTPKHLITATGQRVTLRCSPRSGDLSVYWYQQSLDQGLQFLIQYYNGEERAKGNILERFSAQQFPDLHSELNLSSLELGDSALYFCASARGADYEQYFGPGTRLTVT.

The rearrangement uses TRBV3-1 (or the pseudogene TRBV3-2) and TRBJ1-1; D is unresolved. The CDR3 loop spans 14 amino acids. Germline V CDR1 and CDR2: LGHDT, YNNKEL (reference sequence). V shed 4 bases and J shed 4 bases, with 13 bases lying between them. In nucleotides, the CDR3 is TGTGCCAGCAGCCCCAACCCATCCCCCACTGAAGCTTTCTTT. It yields the protein CASSPNPSPTEAFF.

This chain joins TRBV15 and TRBJ2-3; D perhaps matches TRBD1 (6 bases). Germline CDR1 reads LNHNV; CDR2 reads YYDKDF (reference sequence). V lost 4 bases to trimming and J lost 2 bases, with 25 bases between them. The CDR3 contains 19 residues. DNA of the CDR3: TGTGCCACCAGCACGACTATCCCCCGGGACACAAAAATCACAGATACGCAGTATTTT. Translation: CATSTTIPRDTKITDTQYF.

The V gene is TRBV19, the J gene TRBJ2-4; 10 bases are a match to TRBD2. The CDR3 extends over 16 amino acids. With V trimmed by 5 bases and J by 7 bases, 11 bases remained unmatched. The germline V gene has CDR1 LNHDA and CDR2 SQIVND (reference sequence). The CDR3 reads CASSQLVGSGGNIQYF. DNA for the CDR3: TGTGCCAGTAGTCAATTAGTGGGTAGCGGGGGGAACATTCAGTACTTC.

The chain joins TRBV3-1 (or the pseudogene TRBV3-2) to TRBJ1-6; TRBD1 is a possible D gene (5 bases). The CDR3 has 15 residues. The V end was cut by 4 bases, the J end by 9 bases, with 16 bases between. Germline CDR1 is LGHDT and CDR2 is YNNKEL (reference sequence). The CDR3 reads CASSPSDNRRSPLHF. CDR3 coding DNA: TGTGCCAGCAGCCCGTCGGACAACCGGCGTTCACCCCTCCACTTT.

The CDR3 here is CASSLTGAGREGDGYTF. In DNA form, the CDR3 reads TGTGCCAGCAGCTTAACCGGGGCAGGCCGGGAGGGTGATGGCTACACCTTC. V usage is TRBV7-3 and J usage is TRBJ1-2, with TRBD1 as a possible D gene (5 bases). There are 17 residues in the CDR3. V lost 0 bases and J lost 6, with 20 bases in between. Looked up from germline, CDR1 is SGHTA and CDR2 is FQGTGA.

In its sample, this clone was seen once. The CDR3 loop is CASSVQGGSETQYF. The CDR3 DNA follows: TGTGCCAGCAGTGTACAGGGAGGGTCGGAGACCCAGTACTTC. This chain connects TRBV25-1 to TRBJ2-5; D may be TRBD2 (7 bases). V was clipped by 4 bases and J by 5 bases, with 14 bases between them. Germline V gives CDR1 MGHDK, CDR2 SYGVNS. The CDR3 extends over 14 amino acids.

This rearrangement joins TRBV7-2 to TRBJ2-2; TRBD1 aligns across 12 bases. The V segment lost 1 base and the J segment 7 bases; nucleotides outside the gene matches: 4. Per germline, CDR1 SGHTA and CDR2 FQGNSA. This CDR3 is built from 16 residues. CDR3 sequence (DNA): TGTGCCAGCAGCTTAGGGGGACAGGGGGCGGGCGGGGAGCTGTTTTTT. Residues: CASSLGGQGAGGELFF.

The chain links TRBV6-5 to TRBJ2-6, with 8 bases matching TRBD2. V trimming: 6 bases; J trimming: 4 bases; junction bases outside the gene matches: 5. Per germline, CDR1 MNHEY and CDR2 SVGAGI. This CDR3 contains 15 residues. CDR3 amino acids: CASRKAGAGANVLTF. The CDR3 DNA sequence: TGTGCCAGCAGGAAAGCGGGGGCAGGGGCCAACGTCCTGACTTTC.

The chain links TRBV6-5 to TRBJ1-5; D possibly corresponds to TRBD1 (6 bases). The CDR3 totals 15 residues. The V end was cut by 4 bases, the J end by 6 bases, with 16 bases between. Per germline, CDR1 MNHEY and CDR2 SVGAGI. CDR3 nucleotides: TGTGCCAGCAGTTCCACCGCAGGGGTCGGTCAGCCCCAGCATTTT. It specifies CASSSTAGVGQPQHF.

The V gene is TRBV7-6, the J gene TRBJ1-3, with 8 bases identical to TRBD1. Per the germline V gene, CDR1 is SGHVS and CDR2 is FNYEAQ. Losses at the gene ends were 3 bases for V and 2 bases for J; bases not matched to a gene: 6. The CDR3 is 16 residues long. Written as DNA, the CDR3 is TGTGCCAGCAGCTTCGACAGGGGAGAGACTGGAAACACCATATATTTT. The encoded protein is CASSFDRGETGNTIYF. The full variable domain, completed using reference TRBV7-6 and TRBJ1-3, is GAGVSQSPRYKVTKRGQDVALRCDPISGHVSLYWYRQALGQGPEFLTYFNYEAQQDKSGLPNDRFSAERPEGSISTLTIQRTEQRDSAMYRCASSFDRGETGNTIYFGEGSWLTVV.

This CDR3 reads CASSSTRGNNSPLHF. The DNA for the CDR3 is TGTGCCAGCAGCTCAACGAGGGGGAATAATTCACCCCTCCACTTT. The V and J genes are TRBV5-8 and TRBJ1-6; D is perhaps TRBD1 (6 bases). The CDR3 is 15 amino acids. Trimming took off 3 bases at V and 5 bases at J, with 12 bases between the two ends. Per the germline V gene, CDR1 is SGHTS and CDR2 is YDEGEE.

This clone has just one count. The chain carries TRBV4-2 and TRBJ1-3, with D tentatively TRBD1 (6 bases). CDR3 length equals 15 residues. Germline V gene lookup returns CDR1 LGHNA and CDR2 YNFKEQ. V shed 1 base and J shed 0 bases, with 7 bases lying between them. This chain's CDR3 is CASSQGGGSGNTIYF. Written as DNA, the CDR3 is TGTGCCAGCAGCCAAGGAGGGGGCTCTGGAAACACCATATATTTT.

CDR3 amino acids: CASSQDVTHGVGYTF. The CDR3 DNA is TGCGCCAGCAGCCAAGATGTAACCCACGGGGTTGGCTACACCTTC. This chain connects TRBV4-3 to TRBJ1-2; D is undetermined. Trimming took 0 bases from V and 7 from J, leaving 15 bases between them. Per the germline V gene, CDR1 is LGHNA and CDR2 is YSLEER. CDR3 length: 15 amino acids.

V is TRBV4-1 and J is TRBJ1-1, with 7 bases fitting TRBD1. Per germline, CDR1 MGHRA and CDR2 YSYEKL. J gave up 1 base and V 3 bases, and 5 bases lay outside the gene matches. CDR3 size: 15 residues. CDR3: CASSHPTGKNTEAFF. CDR3 nucleotides: TGCGCCAGCAGCCACCCGACAGGGAAGAACACTGAAGCTTTCTTT.

The chain recombines TRBV3-1 (or the pseudogene TRBV3-2) with TRBJ1-5, with TRBD1 as a possible D gene (6 bases). The germline V gene has CDR1 LGHDT and CDR2 YNNKEL (reference sequence). There are 14 residues in the CDR3. Trimming took 0 bases from V and 6 from J, leaving 9 bases between them. CDR3 coding DNA: TGTGCCAGCAGCCAAGACTGGGGGGCTCAGCCCCAGCATTTT. Translation gives CASSQDWGAQPQHF.

This chain connects TRBV27 to TRBJ1-2, with 11 bases that match TRBD1. This CDR3 spans 16 amino acids. The ends lost 6 bases at V and 6 bases at J; junction bases unmatched: 12. Per germline, CDR1 MNHEY and CDR2 SMNVEV (reference sequence). CDR3 amino acids: CASSQTWTGGLNGYTF. In DNA form, the CDR3 reads TGTGCCAGCAGCCAAACCTGGACAGGGGGCTTGAATGGCTACACCTTC.

This chain joins TRBV21-1 and TRBJ2-5; the table's D gene call, TRBD2, was not cross checked with the DNA. TRBV21-1 is an annotated pseudogene. The CDR3 consists of 16 residues. Written as DNA, the CDR3 is TGTGCCAGCAGCAAAGCGGTACGGGGGGCCCAAGAGACCCAGTACTTC. It codes for CASSKAVRGAQETQYF.

The genes are TRBV7-2 and TRBJ1-6, with a weak D call TRBD1 (5 bases). Between the trimmed V and J ends, which lost 6 bases and 7 bases, there was a span of 16 bases. There are 15 residues in the CDR3. CDR1 is SGHTA and CDR2 is FQGNSA in the germline V gene. The CDR3 reads CASRLGQQPNSPLHF. CDR3 coding DNA: TGTGCCAGCAGACTTGGACAACAACCCAATTCACCCCTCCACTTT.

V and J are TRBV6-5 and TRBJ1-5; TRBD1 matches at 10 bases. Per the germline V gene, CDR1 is MNHEY and CDR2 is SVGAGI. The CDR3 runs 15 residues. With 7 bases clipped from V and 6 bases from J, the junction kept 9 bases outside the gene matches. CDR3 region: CASNPTGGVSQPQHF. CDR3 DNA sequence: TGTGCCAGCAACCCGACAGGGGGCGTGAGTCAGCCCCAGCATTTT.

The V gene is TRBV4-1, the J gene TRBJ2-3; D remains unclear. Looked up from germline, CDR1 is MGHRA and CDR2 is YSYEKL. The CDR3 loop spans 13 amino acids. The V end lost 3 bases, the J end lost 3 bases, and 7 bases lay between the germline ends. DNA of the CDR3: TGCGCCAGCAGCCATCCTCGGACAGATACGCAGTATTTT. It codes for CASSHPRTDTQYF.

The chain couples TRBV10-3 to TRBJ1-5, with D maybe TRBD1 (5 bases). Germline V gene sequence: CDR1 ENHRY, CDR2 SYGVKD. The CDR3 consists of 16 residues. For the CDR3, the DNA is TGTGCTTCATGGGGGGGAGAAACCAATAGCAATCAGCCCCAGCATTTT. This codes for CASWGGETNSNQPQHF.

CDR3 nucleotides: TGTGCCAGCAGTTCCGGACGTTCGAATGAAAAACTGTTTTTT. It is translated as CASSSGRSNEKLFF. This chain uses TRBV6-5 with TRBJ1-4, with D unclear. The V end lost 4 bases, the J end lost 5 bases, and 11 bases lay between the germline ends. The CDR3 is 14 amino acids. Per the germline V gene, CDR1 is MNHEY and CDR2 is SVGAGI.

The chain combines TRBV10-2 with TRBJ1-2; 9 nucleotides agree with TRBD1. In germline, CDR1 is WSHSY, CDR2 SAAADI. J was trimmed by 8 bases and V by 1 base; bases with no gene match: 8. CDR3 length: 15 residues. CDR3: CASSEFIQGALGYTF. The CDR3 DNA reads TGCGCCAGCAGTGAGTTCATACAGGGGGCTTTAGGCTACACCTTC.

The chain joins TRBV5-1 to TRBJ2-5; 10 nucleotides agree with TRBD2. The CDR3 contains 15 residues. V shed 3 bases, J shed 2 bases, and the junction held 4 bases outside the gene matches. The V gene's germline CDR1 is SGHRS and CDR2 YFSETQ. As DNA, the CDR3 is TGCGCCAGCAGCTCCTTAGCGGGGGGTCAAGAGACCCAGTACTTC. Encoded protein: CASSSLAGGQETQYF.

This clone came up a few times. The gene calls are TRBV5-1 and TRBJ1-1, with D possibly TRBD1 on 6 matching bases. Trimming cost V 4 bases and J 1 base, with 17 bases left between them. The CDR3 loop spans 16 amino acids. Germline CDR1 SGHRS, CDR2 YFSETQ. CDR3 residues: CASSPGRGNRNTEAFF. In nucleotides, the CDR3 is TGCGCCAGCAGCCCGGGCAGGGGCAACAGGAACACTGAAGCTTTCTTT.

This clone was observed a few times. The chain combines TRBV12-1 with TRBJ1-1. TRBV12-1 is tagged as a pseudogene. CDR3 size: 16 residues. The CDR3 reads CASSFDVRAPNTEAFF. CDR3 coding DNA: TGTGCCAGCAGCTTTGACGTGAGGGCTCCCAACACTGAAGCTTTCTTT.

By sample fraction, this clone is medium-sized. The V gene is TRBV4-2, the J gene TRBJ1-3, with 7 bases matching TRBD1. Germline lookup yields CDR1 LGHNA and CDR2 YNFKEQ. CDR3 size: 16 residues. V trimming: 1 base; J trimming: 0 bases; junction bases outside the gene matches: 3. This CDR3 is CASSQGGTVSGNTIYF. CDR3 DNA sequence: TGTGCCAGCAGCCAAGGAGGGACAGTCTCTGGAAACACCATATATTTT.

This clone is a singleton in its sample. The chain couples TRBV27 to TRBJ1-1; possibly TRBD1 for D (5 bases). The germline V gene encodes CDR1 MNHEY and CDR2 SMNVEV (reference sequence). This CDR3 spans 12 amino acids. V was pared by 3 bases and J by 10 bases, with 12 bases between. CDR3 coding DNA: TGTGCCAGCAGTTTGGATGGGGGTAGAGCTTTCTTT. It codes for CASSLDGGRAFF.